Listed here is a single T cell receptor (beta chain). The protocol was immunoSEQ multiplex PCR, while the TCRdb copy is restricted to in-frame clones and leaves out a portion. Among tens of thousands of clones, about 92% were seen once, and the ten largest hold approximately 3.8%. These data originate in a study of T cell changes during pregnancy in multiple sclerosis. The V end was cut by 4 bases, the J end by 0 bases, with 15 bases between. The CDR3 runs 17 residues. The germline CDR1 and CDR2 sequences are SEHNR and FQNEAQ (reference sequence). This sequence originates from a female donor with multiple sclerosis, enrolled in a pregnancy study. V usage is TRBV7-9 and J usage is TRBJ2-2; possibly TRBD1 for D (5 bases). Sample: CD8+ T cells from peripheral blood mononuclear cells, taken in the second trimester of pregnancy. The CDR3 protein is CASSSRRGDTNTGELFF. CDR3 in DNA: TGTGCCAGCAGCTCCCGAAGGGGCGACACGAACACCGGGGAGCTGTTTTTT.